This T cell receptor (beta chain) is drawn from a study of blood T cells in healthy people across ages. This clonotype was counted many times. Its antigen is unknown. One end of the junction does not line up with germline, which may come from a read error. Germline values: CDR1 SGHTA, CDR2 FQGNSA. The CDR3 loop spans 14 amino acids. The donors, all healthy, were Caucasians living in Russia, aged about 6 to 90. The second PCR ran roughly 7 to 12 cycles with a sample-barcoded 5' primer and J-beta primers. MiXCR, run by TCRdb on the 5' RACE reads, gives a single entry per CDR3 protein. The table has roughly 1.7 million distinct CDR3 sequences, about 35% seen once. Overall study results and limits: PBMCs were not sorted, which prevented a conclusive comparison of naive versus antigen-experienced cells. With age, beta diversity per million T cells declined roughly linearly, significantly by roughly 40. Comparison with aged donors showed that long-lived donors had more naive CD4+ cells and higher diversity.

This chain joins TRBV7-2 and TRBJ2-5; D not certain. Material for sequencing was blood. This sequence originates from a woman in her 30s in good health. The CDR3 protein is CASSLVGSGETQYF. CDR3 DNA sequence: TGCGCCAGCAGCTTGGTGGGTTCGGGCGAGACCCAGTACTTC.